Listed below are T cell receptor beta chains from one sample, sequenced in a study of T cell responses to AZD1222 COVID-19 vaccine. Method: immunoSEQ multiplex PCR; TCRdb's copy keeps in-frame clones and lacks some. There are 190,000 or so clones in the sample; 90% to 95% occur only once, and around 3.5% lies in the top ten. Sequencing was performed on peripheral blood, taken 28 days after the second AZD1222 dose. These receptors were obtained from an adult who received the AZD1222 COVID-19 vaccine. Each CDR3 is given with its conserved first and last residue.

CASSFRSGVGRTDTQYF TRBJ2-3 TRBV3-1/TRBV3-2
CASSFSGGRVDEQFF TRBJ2-1 TRBV5-1
CASRRPGQGWTEAFF TRBJ1-1 TRBV5-5
CAWSARRGPLNTEAFF TRBJ1-1 TRBV30
CASSLARDVETQYF TRBJ2-5 TRBV7-2
CASSLGTSGVSYEQYF TRBJ2-7 TRBV27
CATRNPGTVYEQYF TRBJ2-7 TRBV24-1
CASTHAGRNTEAFF TRBJ1-1 TRBV7-9
CASSLGDLSGFSYEQYF TRBJ2-7 TRBV5-1
CASSLGLRQGYEQFF TRBJ2-1 TRBV7-2
CASSPKSSGNTIYF TRBJ1-3 TRBV3-1/TRBV3-2
CASRPVGDTEAFF TRBJ1-1 TRBV4-1
CASSPLGGANSNQPQHF TRBJ1-5 TRBV28
CASSMSKNIQYF TRBJ2-4 TRBV6-2/TRBV6-3
CASSSGRGAREAGTDTQYF TRBJ2-3 TRBV7-3
CASRRGTGGHEQYF TRBJ2-7 TRBV14
CASSLVGTEETYEKLFF TRBJ1-4 TRBV28
CASSLFWGGSTDTQYF TRBJ2-3 TRBV28
CASIEREPEDTQYF TRBJ2-3 TRBV7-8
CASSGGPQGAGQPQHF TRBJ1-5 TRBV5-1
CASSPGGYNQPQHF TRBJ1-5 TRBV7-9
CASSIVGGTYEQYF TRBJ2-7 TRBV19
CASSPSLRQGPKYEQYF TRBJ2-7 TRBV4-1
CASSRPRTGNYGYTF TRBJ1-2 TRBV28
CASSFEPGGHYEQYF TRBJ2-7 TRBV7-3
CASSQGPLAGVHGELFF TRBJ2-2 TRBV4-1
CASSPWDREGNQPQHF TRBJ1-5 TRBV6-6
CASNSTGTSGSNEQFF TRBJ2-1 TRBV11-2
CASSIQNGRLGDEQFF TRBJ2-1 TRBV9
CASSEVAGAGEQYF TRBJ2-7 TRBV2
CATRNRDRGRWPQHF TRBJ1-5 TRBV15
CASSAQGGYEKLFF TRBJ1-4 TRBV2
CASVPGTSGTDTQYF TRBJ2-3 TRBV28
CASSFRAGPSEQYF TRBJ2-7 TRBV5-5
CASSLLQLGNTDTQYF TRBJ2-3 TRBV28
CASSHVGGLLSNEQFF TRBJ2-1 TRBV4-1
CASSSPNQPQHF TRBJ1-5 TRBV6-6
CASSSLASQTQYF TRBJ2-5 TRBV7-2
CASSLQANSGYTF TRBJ1-2 TRBV18
CASSDRTSGRMETDTQYF TRBJ2-3 TRBV9
CASSFSGRSSDTQYF TRBJ2-3 TRBV7-3
CSVEATLTGWAFF TRBJ1-1 TRBV29-1
CAISEVPGELFF TRBJ2-2 TRBV10-3
CASSPNEGATPLHF TRBJ1-6 TRBV18
CASSLIAGGPNEQFF TRBJ2-1 TRBV7-3
CASSQTNRQGEQYF TRBJ2-7 TRBV3-1/TRBV3-2
CASSGAGQITGELFF TRBJ2-2 TRBV9
CASSQYRGGSGNTIYF TRBJ1-3 TRBV3-1/TRBV3-2
CASSLTGKNEQFF TRBJ2-1 TRBV5-5
CASRLEGRSGRRQYEQYF TRBJ2-7 TRBV12-2
CASSPPTAVEQYF TRBJ2-7 TRBV27
CASSLRLAGTYEQYF TRBJ2-7 TRBV7-6
CASSPNALEQYF TRBJ2-7 TRBV18
CASSLGQSYGYTF TRBJ1-2 TRBV7-8
CAATVNYGYTF TRBJ1-2 TRBV30